The entry below gives a single T cell receptor (beta chain) sequence along with its context. These data originate in a study of blood T cell repertoires in COVID-19. Study-level information: Whether acute or convalescent, the COVID-19 samples came from the United States, Italy and Spain. Sources were T cells, B-cell-depleted T cells, or PBMCs; the material itself was cDNA or gDNA.

As originally analysed: Counts of nucleated cells, estimated from reference gene primer amplification, were obtained. Sequencing was performed with immunoSEQ multiplex PCR; in TCRdb, only in-frame clones are kept and a portion is missing. That table furnishes V, J and clone size, whereas the DNA furnished D and trimming. The repertoire holds 300,000 or so clones, with around 87% as singletons. In germline, CDR1 is SGDLS, CDR2 YYNGEE. V lost 3 bases to trimming and J lost 8 bases, with 11 bases between them. CDR3 length equals 12 residues. The sample consisted of peripheral blood. The chain couples TRBV9 to TRBJ1-2; D call uncertain. This TCR came from a woman aged 45-65 years who had recovered from COVID-19. The CDR3 loop reads CASSASSAGYTF. CDR3 DNA sequence: TGTGCCAGCAGCGCCTCGAGTGCCGGCTACACCTTC.